These 25 T cell receptor beta chains share one sample of origin, sequenced in a study of shared clonotypes between healthy human individuals. CD45RO-negative cells were positively selected for CCR7, leaving out terminally differentiated effector memory CD45RA+ cells. The data were produced by immunoSEQ multiplex PCR, yet TCRdb's version contains in-frame clones alone and is incomplete. The table lists about 820,000 clones, over 90% of them singletons. Specimen: naive CD8+ T cells sorted from blood. These receptors were collected from a man aged 25 to 40 in good health.

The chain has TRBV30 and TRBJ2-1; the D is unclear. This CDR3 comprises 15 residues. Germline CDR1 and CDR2: GTSNPN and SVGIG (reference sequence). Trimming cost V 3 bases and J 8 bases, with 20 bases left between them. CDR3 sequence reads: CAWSSGGPLGDEQFF. As DNA, the CDR3 is TGTGCCTGGAGCTCGGGTGGACCACTGGGCGATGAGCAGTTCTTC.

This clone showed up just once. At one end, the junction sequence differs from germline, possibly due to a read error. The chain is built from TRBV7-7 and TRBJ2-5; possibly TRBD2 for D (6 bases). The CDR3 is made up of 16 amino acids. Germline assignment: CDR1 SSHAT and CDR2 FNYEAQ (reference sequence). The CDR3 protein is CASSPYRALEGETQYF. CDR3 nucleotide sequence: TGTGCTAGCAGCCCATACCGGGCGTTGGAGGGAGAGACCCAGTACTTC.

The chain links TRBV29-1 to TRBJ2-1; D possibly corresponds to TRBD2 (6 bases). The germline V gene encodes CDR1 SQVTM and CDR2 ANQGSEA. The V and J ends lost 5 bases and 7 bases respectively, with 15 bases between them. There are 13 residues in the CDR3. The DNA of the CDR3 is TGCAGCGTTCTAGCGTCAGATGTGAATGAGCAGTTCTTC. Protein: CSVLASDVNEQFF.

For the CDR3, the DNA is TGTGCCACCAGCAGGTGGGCGGGAGCGGGAGTTTACGAGCAGTACTTC. It codes for CATSRWAGAGVYEQYF. The chain uses TRBV15 and TRBJ2-7, with 8 nucleotides matching TRBD2. There are 16 residues in the CDR3. J gave up 4 bases and V 3 bases, and 11 bases lay outside the gene matches. Germline lookup yields CDR1 LNHNV and CDR2 YYDKDF (reference sequence).

The chain carries TRBV27 and TRBJ1-5, with 9 bases matching TRBD1. The CDR3 covers 16 residues. V was pared by 6 bases and J by 2 bases, with 8 bases of the junction left unmatched. Germline V gene sequence: CDR1 MNHEY, CDR2 SMNVEV (reference sequence). The CDR3 loop is CASSSSRTGGNQPQHF. The CDR3 region has the DNA TGTGCCAGCAGCTCGTCCAGGACAGGGGGCAATCAGCCCCAGCATTTT.

This clone was picked up one time. The chain combines TRBV9 with TRBJ2-1; D may be TRBD2 (5 bases). The CDR3 extends over 15 amino acids. Germline CDR1 is SGDLS and CDR2 is YYNGEE. Trimming took off 1 base at V and 5 bases at J, with 13 bases between the two ends. CDR3 coding DNA: TGTGCCAGCAGCGTAAGCGGCCCCTTTAACAATGAGCAGTTCTTC. Amino acids: CASSVSGPFNNEQFF.

This chain joins TRBV5-1 and TRBJ2-3; D is possibly TRBD1 or TRBD2 (6 bases each). The V gene lost 2 bases and the J gene lost 2 bases, with 15 bases spanning the gap. CDR1 and CDR2 from the germline V gene are SGHRS and YFSETQ. The CDR3 runs to 16 residues. CDR3 amino acids: CASSFRGATTTDTQYF. CDR3 sequence (DNA): TGCGCCAGCAGCTTTAGGGGGGCGACCACCACAGATACGCAGTATTTT.

This chain connects TRBV7-8 to TRBJ2-3; 8 bases align to TRBD1. This CDR3 has 15 amino acids. Germline CDR1 reads SGHVS; CDR2 reads FQNEAQ. The V segment lost 5 bases and the J segment 2 bases; nucleotides outside the gene matches: 6. This CDR3 reads CASSVLDRDTDTQYF. For the CDR3, the DNA is TGTGCCAGCAGCGTACTGGACAGGGACACAGATACGCAGTATTTT.

The chain links TRBV5-1 to TRBJ2-2; 8 positions match TRBD1. The junction had 2 bases not matched to a gene; V was cut back by 1 base and J by 0 bases. From germline, CDR1 is SGHRS and CDR2 YFSETQ. This CDR3 has 16 residues. CDR3 residues: CASSLTGGTNTGELFF. The CDR3 bases are TGCGCCAGCAGCTTGACAGGGGGTACGAACACCGGGGAGCTGTTTTTT.

The chain recombines TRBV27 with TRBJ2-1; 10 bases fit TRBD2. This CDR3 spans 17 amino acids. V gave up 7 bases and J gave up 4 bases; unmatched junction bases: 13. The germline gives CDR1 MNHEY, CDR2 SMNVEV (reference sequence). CDR3 region: CASIPWGGLASYNEQFF. The CDR3, as DNA: TGTGCCAGCATCCCGTGGGGGGGACTAGCGTCTTACAATGAGCAGTTCTTC.

This clone was counted a single time. The gene calls are TRBV28 and TRBJ2-2; no reliable D call. V was pared by 3 bases and J by 5 bases, with 10 bases between. The CDR3 contains 14 residues. Germline loops: CDR1 MDHEN, CDR2 SYDVKM. CDR3 nucleotides: TGTGCCAGCAGTTTGTTGGTGGGGACCGGGGAGCTGTTTTTT. Protein product: CASSLLVGTGELFF.

V gene TRBV7-6 combines with J gene TRBJ2-1; the D gene could be TRBD1 or TRBD2 (5 bases each). Deletions cut 5 bases from V and 9 bases from J, with 14 bases between. The CDR3 is 13 residues long. Germline V lookup: CDR1 SGHVS, CDR2 FNYEAQ. The CDR3 DNA reads TGTGCCAGCAGCGACAGCCGGAGGAGTGAGCAGTTCTTC. This codes for CASSDSRRSEQFF.

The chain is built from TRBV7-6 and TRBJ2-2, with D possibly matching TRBD1 (6 bases). The CDR3 spans 19 residues. Trimming removed 5 bases at V and 4 bases at J, with 26 bases between. Per the germline V gene, CDR1 is SGHVS and CDR2 is FNYEAQ. CDR3 residues: CASSPIGGGDRWSTGELFF. CDR3 sequence (DNA): TGTGCCAGCAGCCCCATTGGTGGTGGTGACAGGTGGTCCACCGGGGAGCTGTTTTTT.

The J gene is TRBJ2-3, the V gene TRBV6-1; 7 nucleotides match TRBD2. Germline loops: CDR1 MNHNS, CDR2 SASEGT. V lost 4 bases to trimming and J lost 1 base; unmatched junction nucleotides: 20. The CDR3 contains 20 residues. CDR3 in amino acids: CASSALIGLAVPLGTDTQYF. CDR3 nucleotides: TGTGCCAGCAGTGCGCTAATCGGGCTAGCGGTACCACTAGGCACAGATACGCAGTATTTT.

The chain carries TRBV29-1 and TRBJ1-2, with D possibly matching TRBD1 (6 bases). The length of the CDR3 is 18 residues. The ends were cut back, 2 bases at V and 3 bases at J, with 25 bases in the middle. Germline CDR1 and CDR2: SQVTM and ANQGSEA. CDR3 amino acids: CSVEWGGGGPLRDYGYTF. The CDR3, as DNA: TGCAGCGTTGAATGGGGCGGAGGGGGGCCCCTGAGGGACTATGGCTACACCTTC.

This sequence joins TRBV7-8 and TRBJ2-1, with D unclear. Looked up from germline, CDR1 is SGHVS and CDR2 is FQNEAQ. Trimming removed 4 bases from V and 7 bases from J, with 11 bases in between. This CDR3 comprises 13 residues. The CDR3: CASSSGLGNEQFF. DNA of the CDR3: TGTGCCAGCAGCTCCGGCCTTGGGAATGAGCAGTTCTTC.

As for this clone: Other DNA sequences in this sample translate to the same CDR3. The chain joins TRBV7-9 to TRBJ2-5; no firm D call. Trimming stripped 3 bases from V and 5 bases from J, with 7 bases between. The germline CDR1 and CDR2 sequences are SEHNR and FQNEAQ (reference sequence). CDR3 length: 12 residues. The CDR3 DNA is TGTGCCAGCAGCTTGGGGTTGGAGACCCAGTACTTC. It yields the protein CASSLGLETQYF. Looking up the rest from reference TRBV7-9 and TRBJ2-5 gives the full variable domain: DTGVSQNPRHKITKRGQNVTFRCDPISEHNRLYWYRQTLGQGPEFLTYFQNEAQLEKSRLLSDRFSAERPKGSFSTLEIQRTEQGDSAMYLCASSLGLETQYFGPGTRLLVL.

The chain couples TRBV7-6 to TRBJ2-7, with D unclear. Per germline, CDR1 SGHVS and CDR2 FNYEAQ. The CDR3 spans 14 residues. V was pared by 1 base and J by 3 bases, with 10 bases between. The CDR3, as DNA: TGTGCCAGCAGCTTAGGAACAGAAGACTACGAGCAGTACTTC. Translating gives CASSLGTEDYEQYF.

This clone was observed once. V and J are TRBV4-1 and TRBJ1-3; D uncertain. The CDR3 runs 16 residues. Deletions cut 1 base from V and 2 bases from J, with 12 bases between. Germline assignment: CDR1 MGHRA and CDR2 YSYEKL. The CDR3 coding sequence is TGCGCCAGCAGCCAAGGTGCGGGGAACACTGGAAACACCATATATTTT. Encoded protein: CASSQGAGNTGNTIYF.

V is TRBV14 and J is TRBJ2-1, with D unresolved. Trimming took 3 bases from V and 4 from J, leaving 16 bases between them. Germline assignment: CDR1 SGHDN and CDR2 FVKESK. CDR3 length: 16 amino acids. As DNA, the CDR3 is TGTGCCAGCAGCCAGAGCTCCCGGTTCAGGTACAATGAGCAGTTCTTC. Protein: CASSQSSRFRYNEQFF.

This CDR3 is CASAGTGGTYEQYF. DNA for the CDR3: TGCGCCAGCGCCGGGACAGGAGGCACCTACGAGCAGTACTTC. The chain joins TRBV5-1 to TRBJ2-7; TRBD1 matches 8 bases. The germline gives CDR1 SGHRS, CDR2 YFSETQ. This CDR3 contains 14 residues. J was trimmed by 2 bases and V by 7 bases; bases with no gene match: 8.

The V call is TRBV27, the J call TRBJ1-2; TRBD1 agrees at 7 bases. Germline V gene sequence: CDR1 MNHEY, CDR2 SMNVEV (reference sequence). The CDR3 is 13 residues long. V lost 6 bases, J lost 8 bases, and 9 bases stayed unmatched. DNA for the CDR3: TGTGCCAGCAGGCTGTCAGGGGGTGAGGGCTACACCTTC. Encoded protein: CASRLSGGEGYTF.

The gene calls are TRBV9 and TRBJ2-5; D unclear. CDR3 length: 14 amino acids. Trimming left V 0 bases short and J 4 bases short, with 10 bases between. The V gene's germline CDR1 is SGDLS and CDR2 YYNGEE. The CDR3 DNA reads as TGTGCCAGCAGCGTAGTGGGTGGTCCAGAGACCCAGTACTTC. Protein: CASSVVGGPETQYF.

The chain recombines TRBV7-6 with TRBJ2-5, with TRBD2 as a possible D gene (5 bases). CDR3 size: 13 residues. The germline CDR1 and CDR2 sequences are SGHVS and FNYEAQ. V lost 5 bases to trimming and J lost 1 base, with 8 bases between them. This chain's CDR3 is CASSKSGQETQYF. CDR3 nucleotides: TGTGCCAGCAGCAAGAGCGGCCAAGAGACCCAGTACTTC.

The chain employs TRBV6-5 and TRBJ1-5; the D is unclear. The V gene lost 6 bases and the J gene lost 3 bases, with 12 bases spanning the gap. Germline V lookup: CDR1 MNHEY, CDR2 SVGAGI. This CDR3 spans 14 amino acids. DNA for the CDR3: TGTGCCAGCAGGCTCACAGAGTACAATCAGCCCCAGCATTTT. As protein: CASRLTEYNQPQHF.